This T cell receptor beta chain was recorded in a study of technical replicates of blood from several donors. V shed 3 bases and J shed 7 bases, with 20 bases lying between them. Germline V lookup: CDR1 SGHDT, CDR2 YYEEEE. This CDR3 contains 16 residues. TCRdb keeps only in-frame clones here, not all; method: immunoSEQ multiplex PCR. The profile shows about 84,000 clones, 95% to 98% of them singletons. V gene TRBV5-6 combines with J gene TRBJ1-5, with a possible D match to TRBD1 (6 bases). The sample comprised T cells isolated from PBMCs. This clonotype was sampled from a human donor in good health. In DNA, the CDR3 is TGTGCCAGCAGCTCATACAGGGACTATCAAGGACAGCCCCAGCATTTT. This encodes CASSSYRDYQGQPQHF.